One sample yielded the 18 T cell receptor beta chains listed below, sequenced in a study of T-cell reconstitution after alpha-beta-depleted transplantation in children. Preparation of the TCRbeta library involved a method that used unique molecular identifiers. TCRdb itself ran the PCR reads through MiXCR, one entry per CDR3 protein. The sample contains approximately 390,000 distinct CDR3 sequences, around 9.9% of which appear only once. Here the sequenced sample was PBMCs from the stem cell graft donor, taken from the stem cell graft. Receptors were obtained from a human donor who donated a stem cell graft to a child with acute myeloid leukemia.

This chain links TRBV2 with TRBJ2-2, with no clear D. The CDR3 contains 14 residues. Germline lookup yields CDR1 SNHLY and CDR2 FYNNEI. With 4 bases removed from V and 3 bases from J, the gap between germline ends came to 9 bases. The CDR3 DNA is TGTGCCAGCAGTGTTTCTCAATACACCGGGGAGCTGTTTTTT. Translated: CASSVSQYTGELFF.

In this sample, this clonotype turned up a few times. The chain links TRBV4-3 to TRBJ2-6, with 9 bases that match TRBD1. CDR3 length: 16 residues. The germline V gene has CDR1 LGHNA and CDR2 YSLEER. V shed 3 bases and J 2 bases; nucleotides not matched to a gene: 2. The CDR3 sequence is CASSQYRGPGANVLTF. CDR3 bases: TGCGCCAGCAGCCAGTACAGGGGGCCTGGGGCCAACGTCCTGACTTTC.

DNA for the CDR3: TGTGCCTGGGTAACAACAGGGCTTCCCACTGAAGCTTTCTTT. It specifies CAWVTTGLPTEAFF. The chain has TRBV30 and TRBJ1-1; D might be TRBD1 (6 bases). From germline, CDR1 is GTSNPN and CDR2 SVGIG (reference sequence). This CDR3 has 14 residues. The germline V and J ends were trimmed by 5 bases and 4 bases, with 17 bases remaining between them.

The genes are TRBV9 and TRBJ1-6; D call uncertain. Per the germline V gene, CDR1 is SGDLS and CDR2 is YYNGEE. The V gene lost 4 bases and the J gene lost 6 bases, with 14 bases spanning the gap. The CDR3 runs to 15 residues. The CDR3 is CASSPRVEINSPLHF. The CDR3 nucleotides are TGTGCCAGCAGCCCACGGGTGGAGATTAATTCACCCCTCCACTTT.

The V gene is TRBV4-2, the J gene TRBJ1-1; tentative D call: TRBD1 (5 bases). The V gene's germline CDR1 is LGHNA and CDR2 YNFKEQ. The CDR3 is made up of 16 amino acids. V was shortened by 0 bases and J by 11 bases, with 22 bases between the two germline ends. Here the CDR3 reads CASSQDALNRRDMAFF. CDR3 DNA sequence: TGTGCCAGCAGCCAAGATGCTTTAAACAGGCGTGATATGGCTTTCTTT.

The V call is TRBV4-2, the J call TRBJ2-7; D may be TRBD1 (6 bases). V was pared by 5 bases and J by 3 bases, with 14 bases between. Germline CDR1 LGHNA, CDR2 YNFKEQ. The CDR3 consists of 14 residues. DNA of the CDR3: TGTGCCAGCAGCATGGGGGCTAGCAACTACGAGCAGTACTTC. Its protein is CASSMGASNYEQYF.

This clonotype appeared many times. CDR3 in DNA: TGTGCCAGCAGCTCTTACGGGCGGTCGAGCTCCTACGAGCAGTACTTC. Its translation is CASSSYGRSSSYEQYF. The V and J genes are TRBV7-2 and TRBJ2-7; D call uncertain. The CDR3 runs to 16 residues. CDR1 is SGHTA, CDR2 FQGNSA, per germline. Trimming shortened V by 4 bases and J by 0 bases, and 16 bases separated the two germline ends.

This clonotype has a handful of counts. This rearrangement joins TRBV15 to TRBJ2-6; the D is unclear. Germline-derived CDR1 and CDR2 are LNHNV and YYDKDF (reference sequence). The CDR3 runs to 15 residues. Trimming pared 1 base from V and 3 bases from J, leaving 7 bases between. CDR3 DNA sequence: TGTGCCACCAGCAGAGTTGGGTTTGGGGCCAACGTCCTGACTTTC. This codes for CATSRVGFGANVLTF. Full variable domain (rest looked up from reference TRBV15 and TRBJ2-6): DAMVIQNPRYQVTQFGKPVTLSCSQTLNHNVMYWYQQKSSQAPKLLFHYYDKDFNNEADTPDNFQSRRPNTSFCFLDIRSPGLGDTAMYLCATSRVGFGANVLTFGAGSRLTVL.

Remarks on this clonotype: Germline is not matched at one junction end, which may reflect a read error. The chain employs TRBV5-1 and TRBJ2-3; D is undetermined. The CDR3 is 17 residues long. The germline V gene encodes CDR1 SGHRS and CDR2 YFSETQ. The CDR3 DNA follows: TGCGCCAGCATCTTGGACGGGTCGTTCTCTAGCACAGATACGCAGTATTTT. Protein sequence: CASILDGSFSSTDTQYF. Together with reference TRBV5-1 and TRBJ2-3, the CDR3 gives the full variable domain: KAGVTQTPRYLIKTRGQQVTLSCSPISGHRSVSWYQQTPGQGLQFLFEYFSETQRNKGNFPGRFSGRQFSNSRSEMNVSTLELGDSALYLCASILDGSFSSTDTQYFGPGTRLTVL.

In its sample, this clonotype was seen once. The V call is TRBV2, the J call TRBJ2-3; D is uncertain. The germline CDR1 and CDR2 sequences are SNHLY and FYNNEI. Trimming cost V 7 bases and J 8 bases, with 16 bases left between them. The CDR3 runs 13 residues. The chain's CDR3 is CASTILPRSTQYF. CDR3 sequence (DNA): TGTGCCAGCACAATACTACCCCGGAGTACGCAGTATTTT.

The rearrangement links TRBV18 to TRBJ2-5, with D possibly called TRBD1 or TRBD2 (5 bases each). The germline CDR1 and CDR2 sequences are KGHSH and LQKENI. Between the trimmed V and J ends, which lost 3 bases and 3 bases, there was a span of 14 bases. The CDR3 length is 15 residues. The chain's CDR3 is CASSPGPPKEETQYF. The CDR3 DNA follows: TGTGCCAGCTCACCGGGACCCCCCAAGGAAGAGACCCAGTACTTC.

The chain joins TRBV20-1 to TRBJ1-3, with no clear D. V was clipped by 2 bases and J by 4 bases, with 12 bases between them. The CDR3 extends over 14 amino acids. Germline V lookup: CDR1 DFQATT, CDR2 SNEGSKA (reference sequence). CDR3 protein: CSARIQKEGNTIYF. CDR3 DNA: TGCAGTGCTAGAATCCAGAAGGAAGGAAACACCATATATTTT.

This clonotype turned up a few times. The rearrangement links TRBV20-1 to TRBJ2-5; the D gene is possibly TRBD1 (6 bases). From germline, CDR1 is DFQATT and CDR2 SNEGSKA (reference sequence). This CDR3 contains 14 residues. The V end lost 5 bases, the J end lost 4 bases, and 17 bases lay between the germline ends. The CDR3 DNA reads as TGCAGTGCTGTACTGGGCCAGGGGCTAGAGACCCAGTACTTC. This sequence encodes CSAVLGQGLETQYF.

This rearrangement joins TRBV12-2 to TRBJ2-1; the table's TRBD2 call for D was not verified on the DNA. TRBV12-2 is noted as a pseudogene. CDR3 length: 15 amino acids. The CDR3 spells CASRPLAKDYNEQFF. The CDR3 nucleotides are TGTGCAAGTCGCCCACTAGCGAAAGATTACAATGAGCAGTTCTTC.

This clonotype has ten or more counts. The chain combines TRBV19 with TRBJ1-6; D ambiguous. Per the germline V gene, CDR1 is LNHDA and CDR2 is SQIVND (reference sequence). V lost 5 bases to trimming and J lost 7 bases, with 12 bases between them. The CDR3 contains 14 residues. The CDR3 coding sequence is TGTGCCAGTAGTCCGCGGACGGCGAATTCACCCCTCCACTTT. Residues: CASSPRTANSPLHF.

In this sample, this clonotype turned up a few times. The J gene is TRBJ2-5, the V gene TRBV6-5; 9 bases align to TRBD1. The CDR3 contains 16 residues. Germline CDR1 reads MNHEY; CDR2 reads SVGAGI. V dropped 0 bases and J dropped 5; count of bases not matched to a gene: 7. The CDR3 reads CASSYSTGTGSETQYF. As DNA, the CDR3 is TGTGCCAGCAGTTACTCAACCGGGACAGGGTCCGAGACCCAGTACTTC.

This clonotype was seen many times. CDR3 coding DNA: TGTGCCAGCAGTCTTCAAGCGGACGGGACCGGGGAGCTGTTTTTT. Protein product: CASSLQADGTGELFF. This chain uses TRBV27 with TRBJ2-2, with D possibly TRBD2 on 5 matching bases. This CDR3 spans 15 amino acids. V was pared by 5 bases and J by 5 bases, with 15 bases between. The germline CDR1 and CDR2 sequences are MNHEY and SMNVEV (reference sequence).

In this sample, this clonotype turned up many times. This chain uses TRBV10-2 with TRBJ1-4, with a tentative D call TRBD1 (6 bases). The CDR3 has 17 residues. Germline assignment: CDR1 WSHSY and CDR2 SAAADI. Trimming shortened V by 3 bases and J by 0 bases, and 14 bases separated the two germline ends. CDR3 residues: CASSDAPAGATNEKLFF. As DNA, the CDR3 is TGCGCCAGCAGTGACGCGCCCGCAGGGGCAACTAATGAAAAACTGTTTTTT.